This T cell receptor (beta chain) was recorded in a study of OX40 agonist ivuxolimab in advanced cancers. Study as a whole: Anti-PD-1, anti-PD-L1 or anti-CTLA-4 therapy given earlier was allowed, and around 40% had some.

Exclusion applied to patients with autoimmune disease history or systemic immunosuppression. Germline V gene data show CDR1 as LGHNA and CDR2 as YSLEER. V was clipped by 0 bases and J by 0 bases, with 12 bases between them. The CDR3 has 17 amino acids. Method: immunoSEQ multiplex PCR; TCRdb's copy keeps in-frame clones and lacks some. The table shows approximately 47,000 clones, with 88% occurring only once. This TCR derives from an adult with an advanced solid tumor such as melanoma, head and neck, liver or kidney cancer. V is TRBV4-3 and J is TRBJ1-5; a possible D gene is TRBD1 (5 bases). The sequences come from CD4+ or CD8+ T cells sorted from blood, collected in a trial of the OX40 agonist ivuxolimab. The CDR3 nucleotides are TGCGCCAGCAGCCAAGAATGGGGGGGTTCTAGCAATCAGCCCCAGCATTTT. Its translation is CASSQEWGGSSNQPQHF.